The clone carrying this T cell receptor beta chain was detected only a few times. Its specificity is unknown. Deletions cut 0 bases from V and 3 bases from J, with 8 bases between. CDR1 is LNHNV, CDR2 YYDKDF, per germline (reference sequence). The CDR3 runs to 15 residues. A second PCR, run for roughly 6 to 11 cycles, used a sample-barcoded 5' primer plus a J-beta primer mix. Every cDNA was tagged by a template-switch adaptor with 12 random nucleotides. From the 5' RACE reads, TCRdb called clonotypes with MiXCR, one entry per CDR3 protein. The table has under 700,000 distinct CDR3 sequences, nearly 25% seen once. This entry belongs to a study of blood T cells in healthy people across ages. Study results and caveats: Naive T cell percentage showed a strong correlation with TCR beta diversity. CMV infection status of these donors was not known.

The same data also went into a second study, on T cells of mothers and their children. That publication notes: Amplification in the second PCR used the M1S primer, which added sample barcodes and 2-4 random nucleotides.

This TCR came from a boy between 10 and 17 years old in good health. The chain joins TRBV15 to TRBJ2-2; D may be TRBD1 (6 bases). Specimen: blood. The CDR3 nucleotides read TGTGCCACCAGCAGAGAACAGGGCTACACCGGGGAGCTGTTTTTT. Amino acid sequence: CATSREQGYTGELFF.